This TCR beta chain appears in the sequencing data of a study of glioma-infiltrating T cells. This clonotype showed up many times. The iRepertoire nested amplicon-rescue multiplex PCR amplified TCR alpha and beta CDR3s from RNA. TCRdb re-called the multiplex PCR reads through MiXCR, storing one row per CDR3 protein. The sample lists about 130,000 distinct CDR3 sequences, about 22% occurring once. Germline V gives CDR1 MNHNS, CDR2 SASEGT. V gave up 6 bases and J gave up 2 bases, with 11 bases separating them. The CDR3 spans 13 residues. Source material: glioma tissue, nonneoplastic brain tissue, or PBMCs (not recorded which). The sequence was collected from a human donor with low-grade glioma or glioblastoma, undergoing nonglioma brain surgery, or in good health (not recorded which). The genes are TRBV6-1 and TRBJ2-7; D gene unclear. CDR3 sequence reads: CASRTDTAYEQYV. The CDR3 DNA reads TGTGCCAGCAGAACCGACACCGCCTACGAGCAGTACGTC.